This TCR beta chain was identified in a study of monozygotic twins with inflammatory bowel disease. On this clonotype itself: The target antigen is unknown.

TCRdb re-called the 5' RACE reads; one entry per CDR3 protein, DNA not given. The listing contains tens of thousands of distinct CDR3 sequences. Whole blood without T cell sorting served as the source of isolated total RNA. Germline V gene lookup returns CDR1 SGHRS and CDR2 YFSETQ. The CDR3 extends over 16 amino acids. Study-wide results and caveats: Healthy twins shared more clonotypes with others than IBD patients, most markedly active ones. Findings did not support one strong IBD-associated signal or clonotype.

The sample comprised blood. The chain employs TRBV5-1 and TRBJ1-2. The receptor was derived from a human donor with ulcerative colitis or Crohn's disease, or a healthy co-twin of an affected twin (not recorded which). CDR3 in amino acids: CASSPSGISANYGYTF.